These 21 T cell receptor beta chains were sequenced from one sample in a study of T cell responses to AZD1222 COVID-19 vaccine. The protocol was immunoSEQ multiplex PCR, while the TCRdb copy is restricted to in-frame clones and leaves out a portion. The top ten clones hold 5.5% to 6.5% of a sample with approximately 140,000 clones, over 85% of them seen once. Sample: peripheral blood, taken on day 0 of AZD1222 vaccination. Every receptor here comes from an adult in good health.

This clone occurred a few times. The chain joins TRBV20-1 to TRBJ2-2; D remains ambiguous. This CDR3 comprises 13 residues. V was shortened by 3 bases and J by 1 base, with 6 bases between the two germline ends. The germline V gene encodes CDR1 DFQATT and CDR2 SNEGSKA (reference sequence). The CDR3 sequence is CSASGLNTGELFF. The DNA for the CDR3 is TGCAGTGCTAGTGGCCTGAACACCGGGGAGCTGTTTTTT.

This chain uses TRBV9 with TRBJ2-3; no firm D call. This CDR3 has 17 residues. Trimming shortened V by 0 bases and J by 1 base, and 15 bases separated the two germline ends. CDR1 and CDR2 from the germline V gene are SGDLS and YYNGEE. The CDR3 DNA is TGTGCCAGCAGCGTAGAAGGGCAGGCGCCAGGCACAGATACGCAGTATTTT. This sequence encodes CASSVEGQAPGTDTQYF.

This clone was counted once. V usage is TRBV2 and J usage is TRBJ1-1; D not resolved. This CDR3 has 14 amino acids. Per the germline V gene, CDR1 is SNHLY and CDR2 is FYNNEI. Trimming stripped 6 bases from V and 5 bases from J, with 16 bases between. As DNA, the CDR3 is TGTGCCAGCAGCCCTCGACCGCCGCCGACTGAAGCTTTCTTT. This translates into CASSPRPPPTEAFF.

This clone was observed once. The chain combines TRBV28 with TRBJ1-6, with 9 bases that match TRBD1. CDR3 length: 20 residues. The V segment lost 5 bases and the J segment 0 bases; nucleotides outside the gene matches: 14. CDR1 is MDHEN, CDR2 SYDVKM, per germline. As DNA, the CDR3 is TGTGCCAGCAGTGGATCCGGGACAGGGTTGGGGAGCTCCTATAATTCACCCCTCCACTTT. Protein sequence: CASSGSGTGLGSSYNSPLHF.

The sample holds a few counts of this clone. The gene calls are TRBV7-9 and TRBJ1-5, with D possibly matching TRBD1 (6 bases). The germline V gene has CDR1 SEHNR and CDR2 FQNEAQ (reference sequence). The germline V and J ends were trimmed by 1 base and 7 bases, with 11 bases remaining between them. CDR3 size: 14 residues. The DNA of the CDR3 is TGTGCCAGCAGCTTAGAGGGGGGGCGGCAGCCCCAGCATTTT. Protein product: CASSLEGGRQPQHF.

J is TRBJ2-7 and V is TRBV3-1 (or the pseudogene TRBV3-2); 7 nucleotides line up with TRBD2. The CDR3 is made up of 17 amino acids. The V and J ends lost 2 bases and 1 base, in that order; junction bases with no gene match: 11. Germline V CDR1 and CDR2: LGHDT, YNNKEL (reference sequence). The CDR3 is CASSQKAGGRGSYEQYF. As DNA, the CDR3 is TGTGCCAGCAGCCAAAAAGCCGGCGGGAGAGGGTCCTACGAGCAGTACTTC.

J is TRBJ1-1 and V is TRBV7-9; TRBD1 might be the D (6 bases). Germline lookup yields CDR1 SEHNR and CDR2 FQNEAQ (reference sequence). V was shortened by 5 bases and J by 1 base, with 20 bases between the two germline ends. This CDR3 contains 17 residues. The CDR3, as DNA: TGTGCCAGCAGCGGCCGGGACATCAACCTCGGGAACACTGAAGCTTTCTTT. Translating it yields CASSGRDINLGNTEAFF.

The chain links TRBV6-5 to TRBJ2-5; D possibly corresponds to TRBD1 (6 bases). This CDR3 has 13 residues. V lost 2 bases, J lost 4 bases, and 8 bases lay in between. Germline V gives CDR1 MNHEY, CDR2 SVGAGI. The CDR3 protein is CASSYPGVETQYF. The DNA of the CDR3 is TGTGCCAGCAGTTACCCAGGGGTAGAGACCCAGTACTTC.

The V call is TRBV9, the J call TRBJ2-1; the D is unclear. V dropped 7 bases and J dropped 9 bases, with 8 bases sitting between them. Germline V gene data show CDR1 as SGDLS and CDR2 as YYNGEE. This CDR3 is built from 10 residues. CDR3 sequence: CASGQAEQFF. For the CDR3, the DNA is TGTGCCAGCGGCCAGGCTGAGCAGTTCTTC.

This sequence joins TRBV29-1 and TRBJ2-7; D remains unclear. Between the trimmed V and J ends, which lost 0 bases and 2 bases, there was a span of 11 bases. The CDR3 has 14 residues. The germline CDR1 and CDR2 sequences are SQVTM and ANQGSEA. CDR3 DNA: TGCAGCGTTGAAGAATTCGGGCCCACCTACGAGCAGTACTTC. Translation: CSVEEFGPTYEQYF.

This clone was picked up a small number of times. The gene calls are TRBV7-8 and TRBJ1-5; D not certain. CDR1 is SGHVS and CDR2 is FQNEAQ in the germline V gene. This CDR3 is built from 15 residues. The ends were cut back, 4 bases at V and 1 base at J, with 11 bases in the middle. In DNA, the CDR3 is TGTGCCAGCAGCTCCCACGGCTACAGCAATCAGCCCCAGCATTTT. As protein: CASSSHGYSNQPQHF.

V usage is TRBV9 and J usage is TRBJ2-3; 7 nucleotides line up with TRBD2. Germline values: CDR1 SGDLS, CDR2 YYNGEE. CDR3 length: 14 residues. The V segment lost 3 bases and the J segment 2 bases; nucleotides outside the gene matches: 3. CDR3 DNA: TGTGCCAGCAGCGAGCTAGCGGTCACAGATACGCAGTATTTT. Translation gives CASSELAVTDTQYF.

This clone came up a few times. This chain connects TRBV4-1 to TRBJ2-5, with 12 nucleotides matching TRBD2. The germline gives CDR1 MGHRA, CDR2 YSYEKL. The CDR3 sequence is 20 residues long. After removal of 0 bases from V and 2 bases from J, the junction contained 13 bases not matched to a gene. CDR3 coding DNA: TGCGCCAGCAGCCAAGATCCTAAAATACTAGCGGGAGGACTTCAAGAGACCCAGTACTTC. Encoded protein: CASSQDPKILAGGLQETQYF.

The rearrangement joins TRBV5-8 to TRBJ2-1, with TRBD1 identical over 9 bases. The CDR3 is 15 residues long. The germline V gene has CDR1 SGHTS and CDR2 YDEGEE. The V gene end was trimmed by 4 bases and the J gene end by 5 bases; junction bases not matched to a gene: 7. The CDR3 region is CASSLGQGWDNEQFF. In DNA form, the CDR3 reads TGTGCCAGCAGCCTCGGACAGGGGTGGGACAATGAGCAGTTCTTC.

This clone was recorded once. V gene TRBV24-1 combines with J gene TRBJ2-3, with 9 positions matching TRBD1. J gave up 5 bases and V 1 base, and 15 bases lay outside the gene matches. Germline lookup yields CDR1 KGHDR and CDR2 SFDVKD. This CDR3 is 19 amino acids long. Here the CDR3 DNA reads TGTGCCACCAGTGATTTAAGCGGACGAGACAGGGGGTATTTAGATACGCAGTATTTT. Its translation: CATSDLSGRDRGYLDTQYF.

CDR3 residues: CASSQTAGTSYGYTF. The CDR3, as DNA: TGTGCCAGCAGCCAGACCGCTGGGACCAGCTATGGCTACACCTTC. The rearrangement joins TRBV3-1 (or the pseudogene TRBV3-2) to TRBJ1-2; D may be TRBD1 (5 bases). V was trimmed by 3 bases and J by 4 bases, leaving 15 bases between them. Germline CDR1 is LGHDT and CDR2 is YNNKEL (reference sequence). The length of the CDR3 is 15 residues.

This clone appeared once. V gene TRBV20-1 combines with J gene TRBJ2-7; D is possibly TRBD2 (6 bases). In germline, CDR1 is DFQATT, CDR2 SNEGSKA (reference sequence). The CDR3 has 17 amino acids. Trimming pared 3 bases from V and 6 bases from J, leaving 27 bases between. CDR3: CSASGLIPGSLSGEQYF. The CDR3 coding sequence is TGCAGTGCTAGTGGACTGATCCCCGGGAGCCTTTCGGGCGAGCAGTACTTC.

The V and J genes are TRBV19 and TRBJ2-7; 8 bases line up with TRBD2. This CDR3 is built from 13 residues. Per the germline V gene, CDR1 is LNHDA and CDR2 is SQIVND (reference sequence). V shed 5 bases and J 7 bases; nucleotides not matched to a gene: 7. CDR3 residues: CASSSPGGQEQYF. In DNA form, the CDR3 reads TGTGCCAGTAGTTCCCCGGGAGGGCAAGAGCAGTACTTC.

The chain couples TRBV3-1 (or the pseudogene TRBV3-2) to TRBJ2-1; 7 bases agree with TRBD2. CDR3 length equals 15 residues. V lost 2 bases and J lost 7; bases outside the gene matches: 8. Germline-derived CDR1 and CDR2 are LGHDT and YNNKEL (reference sequence). The CDR3 is CASSQLLAKKNEQFF. The CDR3 DNA reads as TGTGCCAGCAGCCAATTACTAGCGAAAAAAAATGAGCAGTTCTTC.

This chain links TRBV19 with TRBJ1-6; tentative D call: TRBD1 (6 bases). The CDR3 is 12 residues long. Germline V gene lookup returns CDR1 LNHDA and CDR2 SQIVND (reference sequence). V was shortened by 4 bases and J by 13 bases, with 11 bases between the two germline ends. CDR3 DNA sequence: TGTGCCAGTAGTACCCTCCAGGGGCCCCTCCACTTT. This sequence encodes CASSTLQGPLHF. Variable domain in full (rest from reference TRBV19 and TRBJ1-6): DGGITQSPKYLFRKEGQNVTLSCEQNLNHDAMYWYRQDPGQGLRLIYYSQIVNDFQKGDIAEGYSVSREKKESFPLTVTSAQKNPTAFYLCASSTLQGPLHFGNGTRLTVT.

This clone showed up just once. The rearrangement joins TRBV27 to TRBJ2-5; tentative D call: TRBD1 (6 bases). The CDR3 consists of 15 residues. CDR1 and CDR2 from the germline V gene are MNHEY and SMNVEV (reference sequence). V lost 5 bases to trimming and J lost 5 bases, with 18 bases between them. CDR3 protein: CASSQKQGQYETQYF. The DNA for the CDR3 is TGTGCCAGCAGTCAGAAACAGGGTCAGTATGAGACCCAGTACTTC.